The 32 T cell receptor beta chains listed next were all sequenced from one sample in a study of post-analysis software for immune sequencing data. Whole-study results and caveats: With TRBV5-6, TRBV5-1 and TRBV20-1 included, about five TRBV segments were more frequent in patients than in controls.

Unique-molecular-identifier-tagged TCR beta cDNA libraries were used. TCRdb processed the PCR reads anew with MiXCR; each CDR3 protein has one entry. The table has approximately 180,000 distinct CDR3 sequences, approximately 31% seen once; the top ten hold roughly 1.6%. These TCRs are of unknown antigen specificity. The sequencing sample was made of blood. These TCRs come from a girl under 18 with multiple sclerosis.

The table lists this clonotype with a few counts. The chain couples TRBV12-3 or TRBV12-4 to TRBJ2-5; D possibly corresponds to TRBD2 (6 bases). This CDR3 contains 15 residues. With 3 bases removed from V and 2 bases from J, the gap between germline ends came to 13 bases. For the CDR3, the DNA is TGTGCCAGCAGTTTGGACGGGACTGGACAAGAGACCCAGTACTTC. Translation gives CASSLDGTGQETQYF.

The chain has TRBV4-1 and TRBJ2-6, with 7 positions matching TRBD2. This CDR3 region has 17 residues. V lost 4 bases and J lost 0; bases outside the gene matches: 6. Per the germline V gene, CDR1 is MGHRA and CDR2 is YSYEKL. This CDR3 is CASSRGRARSGANVLTF. CDR3 nucleotides: TGCGCCAGCAGCCGGGGGAGGGCTCGCTCTGGGGCCAACGTCCTGACTTTC.

J is TRBJ2-7 and V is TRBV9; D perhaps matches TRBD2 (6 bases). V shed 1 base and J shed 3 bases, with 14 bases lying between them. Germline V gene data show CDR1 as SGDLS and CDR2 as YYNGEE. This CDR3 comprises 15 residues. Written as DNA, the CDR3 is TGTGCCAGCAGCGTATCTGGGACTCCCTTCTACGAGCAGTACTTC. Translated: CASSVSGTPFYEQYF. The full variable domain, its missing parts supplied by reference TRBV9 and TRBJ2-7, is DSGVTQTPKHLITATGQRVTLRCSPRSGDLSVYWYQQSLDQGLQFLIQYYNGEERAKGNILERFSAQQFPDLHSELNLSSLELGDSALYFCASSVSGTPFYEQYFGPGTRLTVT.

This clonotype appeared a few times. Germline and junction disagree at one end, which may indicate a read error. The rearrangement links TRBV7-2 to TRBJ2-7; D might be TRBD1 (6 bases). The end of the DNA fits TRBJ2-5 better, so the J call may be wrong. CDR3 length: 13 residues. Germline CDR1 SGHTA, CDR2 FQGNSA. DNA of the CDR3: TGTGCCTGCAGCCCCAGCAGGGGAGAGACCCAGTACTTC. Protein: CACSPSRGETQYF.

With regard to this clonotype: At one boundary the junction diverges from the germline segment, which might be a read error. The chain has TRBV7-8 and TRBJ2-3; 11 bases align to TRBD2. The CDR3 length is 20 residues. In germline, CDR1 is SGHVS, CDR2 FQNEAQ. Here the CDR3 reads CACSTSMGVAGGVGSDTQYF. The CDR3 DNA reads as TGTGCCTGCAGCACCAGTATGGGAGTAGCGGGAGGGGTTGGGTCAGATACGCAGTATTTT.

Many counts were recorded for this clonotype. The chain is built from TRBV12-3 or TRBV12-4 and TRBJ2-1; 7 nucleotides agree with TRBD2. The CDR3 consists of 13 residues. V gave up 8 bases and J gave up 4 bases; unmatched junction bases: 5. The CDR3 loop reads CASGRAGYNEQFF. The CDR3, as DNA: TGTGCCAGCGGGAGGGCCGGTTACAATGAGCAGTTCTTC.

This clonotype has a count of ten or more. The rearrangement joins TRBV7-6 to TRBJ2-3; maybe TRBD1 (6 bases). The CDR3 is made up of 16 amino acids. With 5 bases removed from V and 0 bases from J, the gap between germline ends came to 15 bases. Germline CDR1 SGHVS, CDR2 FNYEAQ. CDR3 amino acids: CASSPGAITSTDTQYF. CDR3 nucleotide sequence: TGTGCCAGCAGCCCAGGGGCTATTACTAGCACAGATACGCAGTATTTT.

This clonotype was observed many times. V is TRBV10-3 and J is TRBJ2-5, with 7 bases that match TRBD2. The length of the CDR3 is 14 residues. V was pared by 6 bases and J by 0 bases, with 4 bases of the junction left unmatched. CDR1 and CDR2 (germline): ENHRY, SYGVKD. CDR3 sequence: CAIRGGTDQETQYF. In DNA form, the CDR3 reads TGTGCCATCAGGGGGGGGACGGACCAAGAGACCCAGTACTTC.

The sample holds many counts of this clonotype. The chain uses TRBV5-1 and TRBJ2-1, with TRBD2 identical over 9 bases. The CDR3 has 15 amino acids. The ends lost 5 bases at V and 8 bases at J; junction bases unmatched: 11. Per germline, CDR1 SGHRS and CDR2 YFSETQ. CDR3 nucleotides: TGCGCCAGCAGTTATATAGCGGGAGTGGGCGATGAGCAGTTCTTC. This sequence encodes CASSYIAGVGDEQFF.

The chain is built from TRBV6-6 and TRBJ2-3, with D tentatively TRBD1 or TRBD2 (6 bases each). There are 16 residues in the CDR3. Germline-derived CDR1 and CDR2 are MNHNY and SVGAGI (reference sequence). Trimming took off 5 bases at V and 2 bases at J, with 17 bases between the two ends. The CDR3 reads CASSPQNGGDTDTQYF. The CDR3 coding sequence is TGTGCCAGCAGTCCTCAAAACGGGGGCGACACAGATACGCAGTATTTT.

This clonotype came up many times. The chain has TRBV5-1 and TRBJ2-3; 8 nucleotides align to TRBD1. The germline V gene encodes CDR1 SGHRS and CDR2 YFSETQ. The CDR3 is made up of 14 amino acids. V dropped 4 bases and J dropped 3; count of bases not matched to a gene: 4. The CDR3 region is CASSRTGRTDTQYF. CDR3 DNA sequence: TGCGCCAGCAGCCGGACAGGGAGAACAGATACGCAGTATTTT.

At least ten counts were recorded for this clonotype. The chain has TRBV12-3 or TRBV12-4 and TRBJ2-1; tentative D call: TRBD2 (5 bases). The CDR3 spans 16 residues. V lost 2 bases to trimming and J lost 8 bases, with 19 bases between them. Here the CDR3 DNA reads TGTGCCAGCAGTTTAACCAGCCTCCTAGAGGGTCATGAGCAGTTCTTC. Protein: CASSLTSLLEGHEQFF.

This chain connects TRBV5-1 to TRBJ2-3; 11 bases align to TRBD1. V gave up 7 bases and J gave up 1 base; unmatched junction bases: 2. The germline V gene has CDR1 SGHRS and CDR2 YFSETQ. The CDR3 consists of 14 residues. The CDR3 DNA sequence: TGCGCCAGCGGGGGACAGGGGGGCACAGATACGCAGTATTTT. It encodes CASGGQGGTDTQYF.

This clonotype was observed many times. The chain has TRBV6-5 and TRBJ1-2; 8 bases match TRBD1. This CDR3 is 13 amino acids long. Germline V gene lookup returns CDR1 MNHEY and CDR2 SVGAGI. V shed 6 bases and J 3 bases; nucleotides not matched to a gene: 3. The CDR3: CASRPGGYYGYTF. CDR3 nucleotide sequence: TGTGCCAGCAGGCCAGGGGGCTACTATGGCTACACCTTC.

The rearrangement uses TRBV5-1 and TRBJ2-2, with 7 bases matching TRBD2. Per the germline V gene, CDR1 is SGHRS and CDR2 is YFSETQ. J was trimmed by 2 bases and V by 7 bases; bases with no gene match: 17. This CDR3 has 18 amino acids. For the CDR3, the DNA is TGCGCCAGCCGAAACGCCTACGGGCTAGCGGTTAACACCGGGGAGCTGTTTTTT. This sequence encodes CASRNAYGLAVNTGELFF.

The table lists this clonotype with a few counts. V and J are TRBV4-1 and TRBJ2-5; 7 positions agree with TRBD1. Germline CDR1 reads MGHRA; CDR2 reads YSYEKL. The CDR3 runs 14 residues. V lost 1 base to trimming and J lost 1 base; unmatched junction nucleotides: 0. CDR3 DNA: TGCGCCAGCAGCCAAGGGGACAGCCAAGAGACCCAGTACTTC. Translating it yields CASSQGDSQETQYF.

On this clonotype itself: It may be a read error: a sequence one base away is much more abundant. This chain links TRBV20-1 with TRBJ2-6; D may be TRBD2 (6 bases). Germline CDR1 is DFQATT and CDR2 is SNEGSKA (reference sequence). The CDR3 has 16 residues. The chain's CDR3 is CSARDPREPGANVRTF. CDR3 DNA sequence: TGCAGTGCTAGAGATCCGCGGGAACCTGGGGCCAACGTCCGGACTTTC.

The table lists this clonotype with many counts. The V gene is TRBV9, the J gene TRBJ2-7; tentatively, D is TRBD2 (6 bases). The CDR3 is 14 residues long. CDR1 and CDR2 from the germline V gene are SGDLS and YYNGEE. The V gene lost 0 bases and the J gene lost 0 bases, with 7 bases spanning the gap. The CDR3 nucleotides read TGTGCCAGCAGCGTAGGGGACTCCTCCTACGAGCAGTACTTC. It specifies CASSVGDSSYEQYF.

Worth noting for this clonotype: This may stem from a read error, because a much larger clone lies one nucleotide away. The chain recombines TRBV29-1 with TRBJ2-3; the D is unclear. Trimming pared 7 bases from V and 0 bases from J, leaving 8 bases between. The CDR3 runs to 12 residues. Germline values: CDR1 SQVTM, CDR2 ANQGSEA. The DNA of the CDR3 is TGCAGCGAGAGATCAAGCACAGATACGCAGTATTTT. This sequence encodes CSERSSTDTQYF.

Only a few counts were recorded for this clonotype. The genes are TRBV5-1 and TRBJ1-6; 8 bases agree with TRBD1. The germline V gene encodes CDR1 SGHRS and CDR2 YFSETQ. The CDR3 length is 15 residues. Trimming cost V 7 bases and J 7 bases; bases outside gene matches: 10. The CDR3 DNA sequence: TGCGCCAGCGCCCGGGCAGGGGGCGAGAATTCACCCCTCCACTTT. It yields the protein CASARAGGENSPLHF.

This CDR3 is CASSLNGDRYSPLHF. In DNA, the CDR3 is TGTGCCAGCAGTTTAAATGGGGACAGGTATTCACCCCTCCACTTT. The V and J genes are TRBV12-3 or TRBV12-4 and TRBJ1-6, with TRBD1 identical over 8 bases. V shed 2 bases, J shed 8 bases, and the junction held 5 bases outside the gene matches. This CDR3 contains 15 residues.

This clonotype has just a few counts. The V gene is TRBV19, the J gene TRBJ1-5, with D possibly being TRBD1 (6 bases). Germline loops: CDR1 LNHDA, CDR2 SQIVND (reference sequence). V lost 3 bases to trimming and J lost 4 bases, with 13 bases between them. CDR3 length: 15 amino acids. The CDR3: CASSISAGENQPQHF. The CDR3 DNA sequence: TGTGCCAGTAGTATTTCGGCAGGGGAAAATCAGCCCCAGCATTTT.

As for this clonotype: A much more abundant neighbour one base away suggests this may be a read error. J is TRBJ2-7 and V is TRBV12-3 or TRBV12-4; the match to TRBD1 covers 8 bases. V shed 3 bases, J shed 7 bases, and the junction held 11 bases outside the gene matches. The length of the CDR3 is 15 residues. The CDR3 region has the DNA TGTGCCAGCAGTTTTGGACAGGGCCACTACAATGAGCAGTACTTC. Its protein product is CASSFGQGHYNEQYF.

This clonotype was counted ten times or more. This chain links TRBV6-5 with TRBJ2-6, with D maybe TRBD1 (6 bases). Trimming left V 2 bases short and J 1 base short, with 12 bases between. Germline CDR1 and CDR2: MNHEY and SVGAGI. The length of the CDR3 is 17 residues. CDR3 loop: CASSYNPRGSGANVLTF. CDR3 in DNA: TGTGCCAGCAGTTACAACCCGAGGGGGTCTGGGGCCAACGTCCTGACTTTC.

This clonotype was counted at least ten times. V and J are TRBV28 and TRBJ2-1; tentatively, D is TRBD1 (5 bases). The CDR3 length is 17 residues. V was trimmed by 4 bases and J by 0 bases, leaving 16 bases between them. Germline loops: CDR1 MDHEN, CDR2 SYDVKM. DNA for the CDR3: TGTGCCAGCAGTTCTATCCGGACAAGTTACTCCTACAATGAGCAGTTCTTC. Translation: CASSSIRTSYSYNEQFF.

This chain links TRBV19 with TRBJ1-2; 7 bases map to TRBD1. Losses at the gene ends were 2 bases for V and 6 bases for J; bases not matched to a gene: 3. This CDR3 comprises 13 residues. Germline values: CDR1 LNHDA, CDR2 SQIVND (reference sequence). CDR3 amino acids: CASSIPQGDGYTF. For the CDR3, the DNA is TGTGCCAGTAGTATACCCCAGGGGGATGGCTACACCTTC.

This clonotype appeared many times. The J gene is TRBJ1-5, the V gene TRBV5-1, with D hard to call. In germline, CDR1 is SGHRS, CDR2 YFSETQ. Trimming shortened V by 5 bases and J by 4 bases, and 16 bases separated the two germline ends. The CDR3 is 15 amino acids. CDR3 protein: CASSFYSGPNQPQHF. CDR3 coding DNA: TGCGCCAGCAGTTTTTACAGTGGCCCTAATCAGCCCCAGCATTTT.

Concerning this clonotype: Given a much more abundant clone one base away, this may be a read error. The chain carries TRBV9 and TRBJ2-5, with D possibly matching TRBD1 (5 bases). The assigned J gene may be wrong: the sequence end matches TRBJ2-7 better. CDR3 length: 13 amino acids. Looked up from germline, CDR1 is SGDLS and CDR2 is YYNGEE. The CDR3 region has the DNA TGTGTCAGCAGCGTAGGGGCGGATTACGAGCAGTACTTC. Its translation: CVSSVGADYEQYF.

This clonotype came up many times. Here the CDR3 DNA reads TGTGCCAGCAGTTTATTTGGTTACCGGAGCTCCTACGAGCAGTACTTC. Protein sequence: CASSLFGYRSSYEQYF. The chain uses TRBV27 and TRBJ2-7; D gene unclear. Germline assignment: CDR1 MNHEY and CDR2 SMNVEV (reference sequence). V was pared by 1 base and J by 0 bases, with 13 bases between. CDR3 size: 16 residues.

The genes are TRBV12-3 or TRBV12-4 and TRBJ2-1; 9 bases align to TRBD2. The assigned J gene may be wrong: the sequence end matches TRBJ2-7 better. The CDR3 extends over 16 amino acids. The CDR3 DNA reads as TGTGCCAGCAGTTTAGCGCTAGCGGGACGTCTTAGCGAGCAGTACTTC. This sequence encodes CASSLALAGRLSEQYF.

The CDR3 spells CASSPGQGVIGNQPQHF. In nucleotides, the CDR3 is TGTGCCAGCAGCCCAGGACAGGGGGTAATTGGCAATCAGCCCCAGCATTTT. The chain carries TRBV6-1 and TRBJ1-5; 10 nucleotides align to TRBD1. Germline CDR1 and CDR2: MNHNS and SASEGT. The J segment lost 2 bases and the V segment lost 6 bases, leaving 10 bases of the junction unmatched. The CDR3 covers 17 residues.

This clonotype was counted a single time. This chain uses TRBV5-6 with TRBJ2-5, with D tentatively TRBD2 (6 bases). CDR1 SGHDT and CDR2 YYEEEE come from the germline V gene. The ends were cut back, 4 bases at V and 9 bases at J, with 19 bases in the middle. The CDR3 covers 14 residues. CDR3 bases: TGTGCCAGCAGCCTATCTGAATGGGGGGAGGCCCAGTACTTC. Translation gives CASSLSEWGEAQYF.